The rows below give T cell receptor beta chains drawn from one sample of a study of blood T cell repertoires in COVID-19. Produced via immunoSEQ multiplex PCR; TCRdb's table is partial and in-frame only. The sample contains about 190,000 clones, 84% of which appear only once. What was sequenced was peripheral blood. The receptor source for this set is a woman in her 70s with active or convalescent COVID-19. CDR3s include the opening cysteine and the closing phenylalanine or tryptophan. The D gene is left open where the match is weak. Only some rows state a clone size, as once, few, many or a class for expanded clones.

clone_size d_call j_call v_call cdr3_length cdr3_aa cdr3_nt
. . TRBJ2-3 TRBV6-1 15 CASSEPGAGTDTQYF TGTGCCAGCAGTGAACCGGGTGCTGGCACAGATACGCAGTATTTT
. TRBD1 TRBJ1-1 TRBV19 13 CASRTGQGTEAFF TGTGCCAGTAGAACTGGACAGGGCACTGAAGCTTTCTTT
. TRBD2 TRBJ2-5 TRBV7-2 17 CASSLMGSGVPQETQYF TGTGCCAGCAGCTTAATGGGTAGCGGGGTCCCCCAAGAGACCCAGTACTTC
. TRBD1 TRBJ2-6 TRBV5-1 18 CASSLADRVKPGANVLTF TGCGCCAGCAGCTTGGCGGACAGGGTCAAACCTGGGGCCAACGTCCTGACTTTC
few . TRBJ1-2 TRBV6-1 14 CASSEKDIDYGYTF TGTGCCAGCAGTGAAAAGGACATCGACTATGGCTACACCTTC
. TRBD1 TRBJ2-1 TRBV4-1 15 CASSHTGTEYNEQFF TGCGCCAGCAGCCATACCGGGACAGAATACAATGAGCAGTTCTTC
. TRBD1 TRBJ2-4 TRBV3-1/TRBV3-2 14 CASSQGGQGRIQYF TGTGCCAGCAGCCAAGGGGGACAGGGGCGCATTCAGTACTTC
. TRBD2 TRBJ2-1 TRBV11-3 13 CASSPIAGNEQFF TGTGCCAGCAGCCCCATAGCGGGAAATGAGCAGTTCTTC
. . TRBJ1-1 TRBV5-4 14 CASSREAVRTEAFF TGTGCCAGCAGCAGGGAGGCGGTTCGGACTGAAGCTTTCTTT
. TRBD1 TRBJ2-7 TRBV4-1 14 CASSLPKGAGEQYF TGCGCCAGCAGCCTCCCGAAGGGGGCGGGTGAGCAGTACTTC
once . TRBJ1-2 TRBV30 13 CAWRPRGGNGYTF TGTGCCTGGAGGCCCCGGGGGGGAAATGGCTACACCTTC
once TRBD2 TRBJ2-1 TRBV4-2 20 CASSQRPGTSGWSSYNEQFF TGTGCCAGCAGCCAACGTCCGGGGACTAGCGGATGGAGCTCCTACAATGAGCAGTTCTTC
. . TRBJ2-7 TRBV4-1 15 CASSQEVQESYEQYF TGCGCCAGCAGCCAAGAAGTGCAGGAATCCTACGAGCAGTACTTC
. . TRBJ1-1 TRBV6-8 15 CASSPRGGSNTEAFF TGTGCCAGCAGTCCCCGGGGAGGGTCGAACACTGAAGCTTTCTTT
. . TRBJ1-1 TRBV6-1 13 CASSEWGVTEAFF TGTGCCAGCAGTGAATGGGGGGTCACTGAAGCTTTCTTT
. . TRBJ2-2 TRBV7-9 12 CASSSSTGELFF TGTGCCAGCAGCTCTTCTACCGGGGAGCTGTTTTTT
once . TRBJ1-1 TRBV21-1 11 CAREKGTEAFF TGTGCCCGGGAAAAGGGCACCGAGGCTTTCTTT
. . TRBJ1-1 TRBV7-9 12 CASTTGVTEAFF TGTGCCAGCACCACCGGTGTAACTGAAGCTTTCTTT
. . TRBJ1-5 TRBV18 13 CASSPELDQPQHF TGTGCCAGCTCACCAGAGTTAGATCAGCCCCAGCATTTT